This is a list of T cell receptor beta chains from one sample in a study of shared clonotypes between healthy human individuals. The repertoire was sequenced with immunoSEQ multiplex PCR; TCRdb's copy has only in-frame clones and lacks some. The table has 550,000 to 850,000 clones, under 80% seen once. The sequenced sample consisted of memory CD4+ T cells sorted from blood. These receptor sequences come from a woman aged 25-40 years in good health. The CDR3 runs from the conserved cysteine through the conserved F or W. Fields, in order: D gene, clone size, V gene, J gene, CDR3 protein, CDR3 DNA. The D gene is left open where the match is weak. Only part of the rows carry a size: once, few, many, or a class if the clone is expanded.

D: -
size: -
V: TRBV9
J: TRBJ2-1
CDR3: CASSETGGQSSYNEQFF
DNA: TGTGCCAGCAGCGAAACTGGAGGACAGAGCTCCTACAATGAGCAGTTCTTC

D: -
size: -
V: TRBV10-3
J: TRBJ1-5
CDR3: CAISESNIDQPQHF
DNA: TGTGCCATCAGTGAGTCGAACATCGATCAGCCCCAGCATTTT

D: -
size: -
V: TRBV19
J: TRBJ2-5
CDR3: CASRRGTALETQYF
DNA: TGTGCCAGCCGAAGGGGCACAGCCCTAGAGACCCAGTACTTC

D: TRBD1
size: -
V: TRBV18
J: TRBJ1-2
CDR3: CASSPNDRGLGYTF
DNA: TGTGCCAGCTCACCTAATGACAGGGGGCTAGGCTACACCTTC

D: -
size: few
V: TRBV5-4
J: TRBJ1-2
CDR3: CASKRDVEYYGYTF
DNA: TGTGCCAGCAAGCGTGACGTAGAGTACTATGGCTACACCTTC

D: -
size: -
V: TRBV28
J: TRBJ2-1
CDR3: CASLSPGSYNEQFF
DNA: TGTGCCTCTTTGAGTCCTGGCTCCTACAATGAGCAGTTCTTC

D: TRBD2
size: -
V: TRBV11-2
J: TRBJ2-2
CDR3: CASSLEVSSGRGTGELFF
DNA: TGTGCCAGCAGCTTAGAGGTTTCAAGCGGGAGAGGTACCGGGGAGCTGTTTTTT

D: -
size: -
V: TRBV7-5
J: TRBJ2-7
CDR3: CVRSSGRLYEQYF
DNA: TGTGTCAGAAGCTCTGGCAGACTCTACGAGCAGTACTTC

D: TRBD2
size: -
V: TRBV28
J: TRBJ2-7
CDR3: CASSPGLAGVYEQYF
DNA: TGTGCCAGCAGCCCAGGACTAGCGGGAGTCTACGAGCAGTACTTC

D: -
size: -
V: TRBV7-2
J: TRBJ2-2
CDR3: CASSLGPGPNTGELFF
DNA: TGTGCCAGCAGCTTAGGCCCGGGGCCGAACACCGGGGAGCTGTTTTTT

D: TRBD2
size: -
V: TRBV5-1
J: TRBJ2-1
CDR3: CASSLSGGYNEQFF
DNA: TGCGCCAGCAGTCTGAGCGGGGGTTACAATGAGCAGTTCTTC

D: TRBD2
size: -
V: TRBV6-6
J: TRBJ2-3
CDR3: CASSYGGSSTDTQYF
DNA: TGTGCCAGCAGTTACGGCGGGAGTAGTACAGATACGCAGTATTTT

D: -
size: -
V: TRBV29-1
J: TRBJ2-5
CDR3: CSVEAGGETQYF
DNA: TGCAGCGTTGAGGCAGGGGGGGAGACCCAGTACTTC

D: -
size: -
V: TRBV11-2
J: TRBJ1-1
CDR3: CASSLAMVANTEAFF
DNA: TGTGCCAGCAGCTTAGCGATGGTTGCGAACACTGAAGCTTTCTTT

D: -
size: -
V: TRBV6-5
J: TRBJ2-7
CDR3: CASRRGPGTEQYF
DNA: TGTGCCAGCAGGAGAGGGCCGGGTACCGAGCAGTACTTC

D: TRBD2
size: few
V: TRBV5-1
J: TRBJ2-1
CDR3: CASSTAASGSFNEQFF
DNA: TGCGCCAGCAGCACCGCGGCTAGCGGGAGTTTTAATGAGCAGTTCTTC

D: TRBD2
size: -
V: TRBV6-5
J: TRBJ2-3
CDR3: CASLKREGSDTQYF
DNA: TGTGCCAGTTTGAAGCGGGAGGGGTCAGATACGCAGTATTTT

D: -
size: few
V: TRBV7-9
J: TRBJ1-2
CDR3: CASSGGDSTF
DNA: TGTGCCAGCAGTGGGGGGGACTCGACCTTC

D: -
size: -
V: TRBV28
J: TRBJ1-5
CDR3: CASSLGQTNQPQHF
DNA: TGTGCCAGCAGTTTAGGACAGACCAATCAGCCCCAGCATTTT

D: -
size: once
V: TRBV28
J: TRBJ1-5
CDR3: CASRWAGQPQHF
DNA: TGTGCCAGCAGATGGGCAGGACAGCCCCAGCATTTT

D: TRBD1
size: -
V: TRBV30
J: TRBJ2-5
CDR3: CAWGQGGETQYF
DNA: TGTGCCTGGGGACAGGGCGGAGAGACCCAGTACTTC

D: -
size: -
V: TRBV2
J: TRBJ1-2
CDR3: CASSGGGTIGGYTF
DNA: TGTGCCAGCAGTGGAGGGGGGACGATAGGAGGCTACACCTTC

D: -
size: -
V: TRBV2
J: TRBJ2-2
CDR3: CASNVPGRGGTGELFF
DNA: TGTGCCAGCAACGTCCCCGGCCGGGGAGGTACCGGGGAGCTGTTTTTT

D: TRBD1
size: -
V: TRBV28
J: TRBJ2-7
CDR3: CASNDWDRPYEQYF
DNA: TGTGCCAGCAACGATTGGGACAGGCCCTACGAGCAGTACTTC

D: -
size: -
V: TRBV6-6
J: TRBJ2-3
CDR3: CASSGGPVNTQYF
DNA: TGTGCCAGCAGTGGAGGGCCGGTGAATACGCAGTATTTT

D: -
size: -
V: TRBV18
J: TRBJ2-3
CDR3: CASSPEVDTQYF
DNA: TGTGCCAGCTCGCCCGAAGTAGATACGCAGTATTTT

D: -
size: -
V: TRBV2
J: TRBJ2-3
CDR3: CASRGGTDTQYF
DNA: TGTGCCAGCAGGGGTGGAACAGATACGCAGTATTTT

D: -
size: few
V: TRBV28
J: TRBJ2-7
CDR3: CASSSFGGLYEQYF
DNA: TGTGCCAGCAGTTCGTTCGGGGGTTTGTACGAGCAGTACTTC

D: -
size: -
V: TRBV9
J: TRBJ2-1
CDR3: CASSVGPPTTSNEQFF
DNA: TGTGCCAGCAGCGTAGGGCCCCCGACTACTTCCAATGAGCAGTTCTTC

D: -
size: -
V: TRBV4-1
J: TRBJ2-7
CDR3: CASSPSEGMDEQYF
DNA: TGCGCCAGCAGTCCCAGCGAGGGGATGGACGAGCAGTACTTC

D: -
size: -
V: TRBV6-1
J: TRBJ2-3
CDR3: CASQKRDDGTDTQYF
DNA: TGTGCCAGCCAGAAACGGGACGACGGCACAGATACGCAGTATTTT

D: -
size: -
V: TRBV9
J: TRBJ1-1
CDR3: CASSVVGGMNTEAFF
DNA: TGTGCCAGCAGCGTAGTAGGTGGGATGAACACTGAAGCTTTCTTT

D: -
size: -
V: TRBV19
J: TRBJ1-3
CDR3: CASSTGGSGNTIYF
DNA: TGTGCCAGTAGTACGGGGGGATCTGGAAACACCATATATTTT

D: -
size: -
V: TRBV30
J: TRBJ2-2
CDR3: CAWSYMEAGELFF
DNA: TGTGCCTGGAGTTACATGGAGGCCGGGGAGCTGTTTTTT

D: -
size: -
V: TRBV5-1
J: TRBJ2-5
CDR3: CASGTGTPKETQYF
DNA: TGCGCCAGCGGTACCGGGACACCAAAAGAGACCCAGTACTTC

D: -
size: -
V: TRBV7-6
J: TRBJ1-1
CDR3: CASSFDRSTEAFF
DNA: TGTGCCAGCAGCTTTGACAGATCCACTGAAGCTTTCTTT

D: TRBD2
size: -
V: TRBV28
J: TRBJ2-1
CDR3: CASSLVQGLAGGPGRDEQFF
DNA: TGTGCCAGCAGTTTAGTCCAGGGACTAGCGGGAGGGCCAGGTCGAGATGAGCAGTTCTTC